What follows is one T cell receptor (beta chain) and its context. This record comes from a study of blood T cell repertoires in COVID-19. Study summary: Whether acute or convalescent, the COVID-19 samples came from the United States, Italy and Spain. T cells, B-cell-depleted T cells, or PBMCs supplied cDNA or gDNA.

Germline V gene sequence: CDR1 SGHRS, CDR2 YFSETQ. J gave up 0 bases and V 3 bases, and 10 bases lay outside the gene matches. The CDR3 is 18 residues long. Per the study methods: How many nucleated cells were present was estimated from reference gene primer amplification. Sequenced by immunoSEQ multiplex PCR; TCRdb stores in-frame clones only, minus some. V and J calls and clone size follow that table, whereas D and trimming were derived from the DNA. The sample yields about 140,000 clones, roughly 80% seen once. V is TRBV5-1 and J is TRBJ2-1; 9 bases match TRBD1. The receptor was isolated from a man in his forties or fifties with acute or convalescent COVID-19. Sequenced: peripheral blood. CDR3 in amino acids: CASSWTVQGANSYNEQFF. The CDR3 DNA reads as TGCGCCAGCAGCTGGACCGTACAGGGGGCCAACTCCTACAATGAGCAGTTCTTC.